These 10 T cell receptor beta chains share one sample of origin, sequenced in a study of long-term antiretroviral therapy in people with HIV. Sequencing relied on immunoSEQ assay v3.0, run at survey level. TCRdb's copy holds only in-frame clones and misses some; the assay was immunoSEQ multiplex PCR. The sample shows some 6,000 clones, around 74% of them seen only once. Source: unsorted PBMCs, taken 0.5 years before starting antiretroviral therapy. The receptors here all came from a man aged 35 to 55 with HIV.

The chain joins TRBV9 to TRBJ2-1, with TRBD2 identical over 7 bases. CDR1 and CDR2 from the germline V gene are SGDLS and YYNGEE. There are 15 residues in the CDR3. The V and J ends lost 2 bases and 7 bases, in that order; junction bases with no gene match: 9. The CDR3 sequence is CASSVGGDPRNEQFF. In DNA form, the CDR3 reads TGTGCCAGCAGCGTTGGGGGGGATCCCAGAAATGAGCAGTTCTTC.

The CDR3 here is CASGPPGQGGQYF. CDR3 nucleotide sequence: TGTGCTAGTGGCCCACCGGGACAGGGCGGGCAGTACTTC. The gene calls are TRBV12-5 and TRBJ2-7, with TRBD1 identical over 9 bases. The CDR3 spans 13 residues. Germline CDR1 reads LGHNT; CDR2 reads FRNRAP. V shed 6 bases, J shed 9 bases, and the junction held 9 bases outside the gene matches. Drawing the rest from reference TRBV12-5 and TRBJ2-7, the complete variable domain is DARVTQTPRHKVTEMGQEVTMRCQPILGHNTVFWYRQTMMQGLELLAYFRNRAPLDDSGMPKDRFSAEMPDATLATLKIQPSEPRDSAVYFCASGPPGQGGQYFGPGTRLTVT.

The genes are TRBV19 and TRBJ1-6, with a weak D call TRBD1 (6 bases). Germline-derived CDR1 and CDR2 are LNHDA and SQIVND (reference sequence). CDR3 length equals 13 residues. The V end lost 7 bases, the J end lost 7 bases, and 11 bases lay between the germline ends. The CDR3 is CASTTGRNSPLHF. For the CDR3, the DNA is TGTGCCAGTACTACAGGGCGCAATTCACCCCTCCACTTT.

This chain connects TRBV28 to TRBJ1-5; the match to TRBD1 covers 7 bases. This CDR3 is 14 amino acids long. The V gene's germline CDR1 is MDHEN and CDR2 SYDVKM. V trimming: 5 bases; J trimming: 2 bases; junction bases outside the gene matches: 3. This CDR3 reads CASSLQGGNQPQHF. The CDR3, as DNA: TGTGCCAGCAGTCTTCAGGGGGGCAATCAGCCCCAGCATTTT.

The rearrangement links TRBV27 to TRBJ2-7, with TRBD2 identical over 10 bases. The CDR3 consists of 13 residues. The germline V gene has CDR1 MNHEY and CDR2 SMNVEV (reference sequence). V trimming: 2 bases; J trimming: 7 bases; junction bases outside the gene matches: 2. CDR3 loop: CASSLTSGAEQYF. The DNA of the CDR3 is TGTGCCAGCAGTTTAACTAGCGGGGCTGAGCAGTACTTC.

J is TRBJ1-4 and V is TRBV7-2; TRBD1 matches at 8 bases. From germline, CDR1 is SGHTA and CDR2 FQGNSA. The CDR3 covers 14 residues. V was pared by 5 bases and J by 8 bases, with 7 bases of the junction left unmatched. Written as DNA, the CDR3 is TGTGCCAGCAGCCCCCGGACAGGGAGGGAAAAACTGTTTTTT. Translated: CASSPRTGREKLFF.

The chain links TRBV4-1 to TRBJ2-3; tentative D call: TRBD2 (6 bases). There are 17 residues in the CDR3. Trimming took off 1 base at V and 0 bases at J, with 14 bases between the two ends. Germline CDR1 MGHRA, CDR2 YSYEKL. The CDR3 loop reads CASSQADSGFSTDTQYF. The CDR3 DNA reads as TGCGCCAGCAGCCAAGCAGATAGCGGCTTTAGCACAGATACGCAGTATTTT.

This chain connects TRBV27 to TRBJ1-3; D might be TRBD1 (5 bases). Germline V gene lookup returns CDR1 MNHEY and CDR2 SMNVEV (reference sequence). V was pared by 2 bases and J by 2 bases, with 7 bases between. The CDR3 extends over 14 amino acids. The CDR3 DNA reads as TGTGCCAGCAGTTTAGGGGGTACTGGAAACACCATATATTTT. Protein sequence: CASSLGGTGNTIYF.

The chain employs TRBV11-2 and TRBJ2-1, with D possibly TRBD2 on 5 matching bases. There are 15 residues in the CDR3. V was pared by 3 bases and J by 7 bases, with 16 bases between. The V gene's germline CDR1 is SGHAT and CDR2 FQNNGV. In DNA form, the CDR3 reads TGTGCCAGCAGCTTGCAAACTAGTAGGGTGAATGAGCAGTTCTTC. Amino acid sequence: CASSLQTSRVNEQFF.

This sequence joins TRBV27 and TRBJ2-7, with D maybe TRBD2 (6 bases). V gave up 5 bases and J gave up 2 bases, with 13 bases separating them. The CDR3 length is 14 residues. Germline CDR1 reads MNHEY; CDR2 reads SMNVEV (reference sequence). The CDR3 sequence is CASSPLGGAYEQYF. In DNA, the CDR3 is TGTGCCAGCAGTCCCCTGGGGGGTGCCTACGAGCAGTACTTC.